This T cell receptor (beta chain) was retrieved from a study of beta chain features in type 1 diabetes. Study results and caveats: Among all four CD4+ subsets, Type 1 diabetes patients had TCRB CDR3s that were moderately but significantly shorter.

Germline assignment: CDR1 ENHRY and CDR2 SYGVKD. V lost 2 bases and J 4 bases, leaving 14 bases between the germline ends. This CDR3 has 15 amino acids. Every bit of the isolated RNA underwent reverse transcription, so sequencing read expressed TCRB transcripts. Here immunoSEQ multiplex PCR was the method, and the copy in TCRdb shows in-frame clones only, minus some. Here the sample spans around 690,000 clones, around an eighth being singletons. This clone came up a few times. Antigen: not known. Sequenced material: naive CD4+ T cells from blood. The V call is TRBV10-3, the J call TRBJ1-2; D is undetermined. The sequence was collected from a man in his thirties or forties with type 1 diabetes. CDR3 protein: CAISEPSDTPYGYTF. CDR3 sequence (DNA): TGTGCCATCAGTGAGCCCTCCGACACCCCCTATGGCTACACCTTC.